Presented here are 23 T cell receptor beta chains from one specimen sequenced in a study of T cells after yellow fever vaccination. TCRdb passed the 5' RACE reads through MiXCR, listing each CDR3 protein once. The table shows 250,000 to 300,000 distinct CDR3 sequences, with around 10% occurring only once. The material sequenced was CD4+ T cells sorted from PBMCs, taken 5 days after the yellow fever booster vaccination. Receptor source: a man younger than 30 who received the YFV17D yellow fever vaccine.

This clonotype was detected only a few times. CDR3 in DNA: TGTGCCAGCAGCAACTGGGGGGGGAACACTGAAGCTTTCTTT. Translating gives CASSNWGGNTEAFF. V and J are TRBV6-5 and TRBJ1-1; tentatively, D is TRBD1 (5 bases). V lost 6 bases and J 1 base, leaving 12 bases between the germline ends. Germline V gives CDR1 MNHEY, CDR2 SVGAGI. This CDR3 spans 14 amino acids.

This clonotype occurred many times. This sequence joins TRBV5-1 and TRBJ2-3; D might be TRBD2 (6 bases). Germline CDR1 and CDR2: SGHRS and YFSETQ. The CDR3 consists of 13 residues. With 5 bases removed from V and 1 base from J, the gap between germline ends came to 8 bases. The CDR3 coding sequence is TGCGCCAGCAGTGGGGAGGGCACAGATACGCAGTATTTT. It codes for CASSGEGTDTQYF.

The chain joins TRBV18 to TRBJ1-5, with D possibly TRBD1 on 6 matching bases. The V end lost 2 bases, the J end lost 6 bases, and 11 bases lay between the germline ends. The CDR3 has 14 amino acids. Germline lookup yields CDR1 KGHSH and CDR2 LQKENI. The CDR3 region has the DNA TGTGCCAGCTCACCAGCAGGGGCGGGTCAGCCCCAGCATTTT. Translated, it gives CASSPAGAGQPQHF.

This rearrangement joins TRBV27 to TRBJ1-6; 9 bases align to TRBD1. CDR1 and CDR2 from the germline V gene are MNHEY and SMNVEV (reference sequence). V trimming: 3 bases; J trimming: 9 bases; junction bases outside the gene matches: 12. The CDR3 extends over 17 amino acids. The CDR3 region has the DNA TGTGCCAGCAGTTTCAAGACTCCCCCGGACAGGGGTTCACCCCTCCACTTT. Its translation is CASSFKTPPDRGSPLHF.

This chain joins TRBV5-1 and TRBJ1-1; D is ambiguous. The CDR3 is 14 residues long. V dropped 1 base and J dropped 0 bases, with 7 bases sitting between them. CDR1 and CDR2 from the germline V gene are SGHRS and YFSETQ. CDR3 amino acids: CASSLSAVNTEAFF. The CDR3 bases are TGCGCCAGCAGCTTGAGCGCGGTGAACACTGAAGCTTTCTTT.

The CDR3 reads CASSLIIGRVYF. The CDR3 DNA is TGTGCCAGCAGTTTAATCATAGGCAGGGTATATTTT. This chain connects TRBV12-3 or TRBV12-4 to TRBJ1-3; perhaps TRBD1 as D (5 bases). The CDR3 consists of 12 residues. V lost 2 bases to trimming and J lost 14 bases, with 13 bases between them.

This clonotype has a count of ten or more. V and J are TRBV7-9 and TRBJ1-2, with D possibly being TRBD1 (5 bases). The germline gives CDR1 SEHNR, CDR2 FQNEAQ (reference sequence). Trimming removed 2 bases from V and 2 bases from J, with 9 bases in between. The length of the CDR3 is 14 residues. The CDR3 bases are TGTGCCAGCAGCTTAATGGGGGGAAACTATGGCTACACCTTC. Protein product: CASSLMGGNYGYTF.

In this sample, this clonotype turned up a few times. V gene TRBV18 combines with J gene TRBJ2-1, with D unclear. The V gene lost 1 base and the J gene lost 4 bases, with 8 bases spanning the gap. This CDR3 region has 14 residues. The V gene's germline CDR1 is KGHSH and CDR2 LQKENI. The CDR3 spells CASSPQSEYNEQFF. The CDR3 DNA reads TGTGCCAGCTCACCACAGTCCGAATACAATGAGCAGTTCTTC.

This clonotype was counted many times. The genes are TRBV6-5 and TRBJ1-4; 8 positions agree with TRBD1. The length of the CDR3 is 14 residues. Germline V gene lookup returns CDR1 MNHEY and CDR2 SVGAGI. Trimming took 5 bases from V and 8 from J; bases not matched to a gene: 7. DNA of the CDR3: TGTGCCAGCAGTCGGACAGGGTCAGACGAAAAACTGTTTTTT. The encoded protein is CASSRTGSDEKLFF.

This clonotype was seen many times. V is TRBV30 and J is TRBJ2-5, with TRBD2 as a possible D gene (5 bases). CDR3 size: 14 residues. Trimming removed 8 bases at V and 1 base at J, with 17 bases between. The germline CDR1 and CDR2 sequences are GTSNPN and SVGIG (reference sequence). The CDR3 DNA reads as TGTGCCGGGCAAAGAGGGAGTTTCCAAGAGACCCAGTACTTC. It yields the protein CAGQRGSFQETQYF.

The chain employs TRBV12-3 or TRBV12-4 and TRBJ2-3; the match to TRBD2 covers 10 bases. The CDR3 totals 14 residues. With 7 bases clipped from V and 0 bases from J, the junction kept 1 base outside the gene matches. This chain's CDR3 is CASTTSGSTDTQYF. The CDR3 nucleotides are TGTGCCAGCACGACTAGCGGGAGCACAGATACGCAGTATTTT.

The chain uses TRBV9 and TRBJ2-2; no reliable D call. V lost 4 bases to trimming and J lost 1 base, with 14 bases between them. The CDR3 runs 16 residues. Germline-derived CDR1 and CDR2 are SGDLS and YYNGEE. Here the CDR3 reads CASSNSRQGNTGELFF. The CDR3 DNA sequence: TGTGCCAGCAGCAACAGCCGACAAGGGAACACCGGGGAGCTGTTTTTT.

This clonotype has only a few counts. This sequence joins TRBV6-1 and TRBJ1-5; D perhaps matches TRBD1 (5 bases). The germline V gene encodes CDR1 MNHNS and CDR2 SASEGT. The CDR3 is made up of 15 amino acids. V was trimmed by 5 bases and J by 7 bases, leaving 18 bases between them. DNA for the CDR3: TGTGCCAGCAGTCCCCCAACCAGGGCTTGGCAGCCCCAGCATTTT. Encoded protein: CASSPPTRAWQPQHF.

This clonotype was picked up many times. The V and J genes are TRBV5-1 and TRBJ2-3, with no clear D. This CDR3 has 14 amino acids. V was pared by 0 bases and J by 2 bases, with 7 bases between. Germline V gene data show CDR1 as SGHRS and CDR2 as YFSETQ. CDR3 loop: CASSLGSYTDTQYF. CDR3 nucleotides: TGCGCCAGCAGCTTGGGTAGTTACACAGATACGCAGTATTTT. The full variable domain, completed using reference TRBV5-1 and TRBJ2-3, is KAGVTQTPRYLIKTRGQQVTLSCSPISGHRSVSWYQQTPGQGLQFLFEYFSETQRNKGNFPGRFSGRQFSNSRSEMNVSTLELGDSALYLCASSLGSYTDTQYFGPGTRLTVL.

Here the CDR3 reads CASSPGTGWTDTQYF. DNA for the CDR3: TGTGCCAGCAGCCCCGGGACAGGGTGGACAGATACGCAGTATTTT. This chain connects TRBV7-2 to TRBJ2-3, with 9 bases identical to TRBD1. Per the germline V gene, CDR1 is SGHTA and CDR2 is FQGNSA. CDR3 length: 15 residues. Losses at the gene ends were 5 bases for V and 3 bases for J; bases not matched to a gene: 6.

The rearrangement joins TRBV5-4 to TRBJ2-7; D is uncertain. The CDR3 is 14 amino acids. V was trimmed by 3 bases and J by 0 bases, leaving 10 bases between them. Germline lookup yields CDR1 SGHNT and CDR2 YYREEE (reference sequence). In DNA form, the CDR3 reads TGTGCCAGCAGCTCCCGAACAAGCTCCTACGAGCAGTACTTC. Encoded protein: CASSSRTSSYEQYF. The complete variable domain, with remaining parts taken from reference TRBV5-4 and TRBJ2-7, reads ETGVTQSPTHLIKTRGQQVTLRCSSQSGHNTVSWYQQALGQGPQFIFQYYREEENGRGNFPPRFSGLQFPNYSSELNVNALELDDSALYLCASSSRTSSYEQYFGPGTRLTVT.

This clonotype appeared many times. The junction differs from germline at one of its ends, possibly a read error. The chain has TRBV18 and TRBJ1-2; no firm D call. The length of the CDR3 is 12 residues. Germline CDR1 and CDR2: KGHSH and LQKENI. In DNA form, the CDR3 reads TGTGCCAGCTCACCATCTAACGATGGCTACACCTTC. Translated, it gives CASSPSNDGYTF.

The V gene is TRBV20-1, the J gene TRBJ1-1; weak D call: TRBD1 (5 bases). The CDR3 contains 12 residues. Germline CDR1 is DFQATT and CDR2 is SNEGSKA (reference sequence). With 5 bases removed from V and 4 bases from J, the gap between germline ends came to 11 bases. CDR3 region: CSASTGGTEAFF. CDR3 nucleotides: TGCAGTGCTTCAACCGGGGGCACTGAAGCTTTCTTT.

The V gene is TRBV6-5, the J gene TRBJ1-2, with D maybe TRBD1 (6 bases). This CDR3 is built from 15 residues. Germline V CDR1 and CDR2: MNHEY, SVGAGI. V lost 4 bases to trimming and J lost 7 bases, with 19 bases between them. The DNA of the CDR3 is TGTGCCAGCAGTTGGTCAGGGGCGCTATTCTCTGGCTACACCTTC. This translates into CASSWSGALFSGYTF.

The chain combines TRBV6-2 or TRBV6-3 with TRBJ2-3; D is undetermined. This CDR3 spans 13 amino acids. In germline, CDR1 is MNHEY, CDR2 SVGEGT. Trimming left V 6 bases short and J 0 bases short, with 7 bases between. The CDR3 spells CASRQTSTDTQYF. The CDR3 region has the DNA TGTGCCAGCAGACAGACAAGCACAGATACGCAGTATTTT.

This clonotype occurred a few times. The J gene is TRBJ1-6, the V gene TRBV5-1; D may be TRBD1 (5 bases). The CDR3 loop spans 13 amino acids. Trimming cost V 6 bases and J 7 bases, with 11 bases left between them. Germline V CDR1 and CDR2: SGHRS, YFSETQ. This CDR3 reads CASNIDSNSPLHF. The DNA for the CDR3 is TGCGCCAGCAATATAGACAGCAATTCACCCCTCCACTTT. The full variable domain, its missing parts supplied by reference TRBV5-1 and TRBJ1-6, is KAGVTQTPRYLIKTRGQQVTLSCSPISGHRSVSWYQQTPGQGLQFLFEYFSETQRNKGNFPGRFSGRQFSNSRSEMNVSTLELGDSALYLCASNIDSNSPLHFGNGTRLTVT.

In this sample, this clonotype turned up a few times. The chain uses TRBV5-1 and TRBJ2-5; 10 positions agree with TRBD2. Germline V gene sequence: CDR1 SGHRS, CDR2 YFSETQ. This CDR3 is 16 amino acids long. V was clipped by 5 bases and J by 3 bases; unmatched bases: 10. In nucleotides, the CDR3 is TGCGCCAGCAGGAGGATACAAAGCGGGGGGGAAGAGACCCAGTACTTC. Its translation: CASRRIQSGGEETQYF.

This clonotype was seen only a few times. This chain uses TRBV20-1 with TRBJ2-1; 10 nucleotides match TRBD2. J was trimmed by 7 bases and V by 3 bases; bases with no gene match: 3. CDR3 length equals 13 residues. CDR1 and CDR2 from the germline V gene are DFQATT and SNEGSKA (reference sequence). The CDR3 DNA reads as TGCAGTGCTAGTAGCGGGGGGCCGAATGAGCAGTTCTTC. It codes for CSASSGGPNEQFF.